The sequence of this T cell receptor (beta chain) was determined in a study of blood T cell repertoires in COVID-19. Turning to the study itself: Spain, Italy and the United States supplied samples that represented acute and convalescent COVID-19. Nucleic acid was either cDNA or gDNA, and it came from T cells, B-cell-depleted T cells, or PBMCs.

This clone was seen more than once but under ten times. Original processing methods: Estimated nucleated cell counts came from reference gene primer amplification. Repertoires were generated with immunoSEQ multiplex PCR, while TCRdb's copy carries only in-frame clones and drops some. The DNA gave D and trimming, while V, J and clone size come from that table. The sample contains around 86,000 clones, 85% of which appear only once. This receptor was identified in an elderly man with acute or convalescent COVID-19. The sequencing sample was made of peripheral blood.

The DNA for the CDR3 is TGTGCCAGCAGCGTAGCGACAGGGACAGGGGCCCCTGGGGCCAACGTCCTGACTTTC. This translates into CASSVATGTGAPGANVLTF. J is TRBJ2-6 and V is TRBV9; TRBD1 matches 10 bases. Germline assignment: CDR1 SGDLS and CDR2 YYNGEE. This CDR3 has 19 residues. V was clipped by 0 bases and J by 2 bases; unmatched bases: 8.